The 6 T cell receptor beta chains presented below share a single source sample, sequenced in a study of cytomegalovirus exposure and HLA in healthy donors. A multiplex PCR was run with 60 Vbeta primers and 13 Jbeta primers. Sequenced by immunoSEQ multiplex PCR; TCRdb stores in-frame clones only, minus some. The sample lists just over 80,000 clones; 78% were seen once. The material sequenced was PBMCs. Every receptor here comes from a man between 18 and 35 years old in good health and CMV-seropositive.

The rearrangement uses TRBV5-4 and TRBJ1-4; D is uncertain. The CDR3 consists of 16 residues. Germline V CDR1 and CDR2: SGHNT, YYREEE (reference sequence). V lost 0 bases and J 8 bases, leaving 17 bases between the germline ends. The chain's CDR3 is CASSLGSHQSKEKLFF. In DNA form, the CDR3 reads TGTGCCAGCAGCTTGGGTTCCCACCAGTCGAAAGAAAAACTGTTTTTT.

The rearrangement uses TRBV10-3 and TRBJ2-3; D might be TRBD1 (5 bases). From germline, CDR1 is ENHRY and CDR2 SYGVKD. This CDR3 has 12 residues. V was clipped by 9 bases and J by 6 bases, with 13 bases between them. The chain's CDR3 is CAIGWGEDTQYF. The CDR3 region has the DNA TGTGCCATAGGGTGGGGCGAGGATACGCAGTATTTT.

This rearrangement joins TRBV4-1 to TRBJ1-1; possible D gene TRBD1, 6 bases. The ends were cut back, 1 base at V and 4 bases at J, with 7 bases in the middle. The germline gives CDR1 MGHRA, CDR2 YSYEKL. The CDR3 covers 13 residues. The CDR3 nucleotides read TGCGCCAGCAGCCAAGTCAGGGGCACTGAAGCTTTCTTT. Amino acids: CASSQVRGTEAFF.

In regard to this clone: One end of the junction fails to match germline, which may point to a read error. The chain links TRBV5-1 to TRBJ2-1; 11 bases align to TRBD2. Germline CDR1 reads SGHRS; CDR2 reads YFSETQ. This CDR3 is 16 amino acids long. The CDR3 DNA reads TGCGCCAGCAGCCCTCTAGCGGGAGGCTCCGACAATGAGCAGTTCTTC. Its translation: CASSPLAGGSDNEQFF. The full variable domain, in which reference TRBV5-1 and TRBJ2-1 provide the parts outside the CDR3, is KAGVTQTPRYLIKTRGQQVTLSCSPISGHRSVSWYQQTPGQGLQFLFEYFSETQRNKGNFPGRFSGRQFSNSRSEMNVSTLELGDSALYLCASSPLAGGSDNEQFFGPGTRLTVL.

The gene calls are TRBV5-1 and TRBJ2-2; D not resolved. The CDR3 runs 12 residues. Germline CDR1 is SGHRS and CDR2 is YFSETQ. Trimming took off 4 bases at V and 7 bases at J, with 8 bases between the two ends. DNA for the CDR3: TGCGCCAGCAGCGTCTTCCGCGGGGAGCTGTTTTTT. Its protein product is CASSVFRGELFF.

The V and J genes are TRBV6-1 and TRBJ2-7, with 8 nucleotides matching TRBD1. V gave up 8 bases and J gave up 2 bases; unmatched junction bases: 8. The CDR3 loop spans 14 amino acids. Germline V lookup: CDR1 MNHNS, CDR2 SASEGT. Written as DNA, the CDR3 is TGTGCCAGCGGAGAGGGACAGGTCCCCTACGAGCAGTACTTC. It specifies CASGEGQVPYEQYF.